A single sample is the source of the 3 T cell receptor beta chains below, sequenced in a study of Ad26.COV2.S vaccination and SARS-CoV-2 variants (dated by TCRdb to the early 2020s). The library relied on the immunoSEQ multiplex PCR assay. This is the immuneACCESS table as TCRdb keeps it, with only in-frame sequences that have V and J called. A part of the clones is gone; compared with another copy, unresolved V genes explain less than half, and the rest is unexplained. Within this sample are approximately 340,000 clones, with about 88% of them counted one time only. The ten largest clones capture 2.5% to 3.5% of the sample. The treatment or condition label on this specimen signifies: around 19 received Ad26.COV2.S at low or high dose, single or two shots; several received placebo; per-sample allocation not given. For vaccine and placebo recipients, repertoires were sequenced using samples collected on day 63 after the first injection.

Sample: peripheral blood, taken in a trial of Ad26.COV2.S vaccine versus placebo. Receptor source: a person aged 18-60 years who received the Ad26.COV2.S COVID-19 vaccine or a placebo.

Details on this clone: Other DNA variants within this sample encode the same CDR3. The chain joins TRBV9 to TRBJ2-1, with 7 bases identical to TRBD1. The CDR3 extends over 15 amino acids. After removal of 0 bases from V and 0 bases from J, the junction contained 0 bases not matched to a gene. From germline, CDR1 is SGDLS and CDR2 YYNGEE. The CDR3 DNA reads as TGTGCCAGCAGCGTAGCAGGGGGCTCCTACAATGAGCAGTTCTTC. This gives the protein CASSVAGGSYNEQFF.

This clone was observed a single time. The chain recombines TRBV3-1 (or the pseudogene TRBV3-2) with TRBJ1-1, with D perhaps TRBD1 (5 bases). The CDR3 consists of 18 residues. Deletions cut 8 bases from V and 5 bases from J, with 30 bases between. CDR1 LGHDT and CDR2 YNNKEL come from the germline V gene (reference sequence). The CDR3 protein is CASPVLPSAGFSETEAFF. The CDR3 DNA follows: TGTGCCAGCCCCGTTCTTCCGTCGGCAGGGTTTTCGGAAACTGAAGCTTTCTTT.

The chain carries TRBV5-5 and TRBJ2-3; 8 positions agree with TRBD2. CDR3 length equals 15 residues. The ends lost 4 bases at V and 2 bases at J; junction bases unmatched: 6. Germline V gives CDR1 SGHKS, CDR2 YYEKEE (reference sequence). CDR3: CASSPLAVHTDTQYF. The CDR3 DNA is TGTGCCAGCAGCCCACTAGCGGTACACACAGATACGCAGTATTTT.